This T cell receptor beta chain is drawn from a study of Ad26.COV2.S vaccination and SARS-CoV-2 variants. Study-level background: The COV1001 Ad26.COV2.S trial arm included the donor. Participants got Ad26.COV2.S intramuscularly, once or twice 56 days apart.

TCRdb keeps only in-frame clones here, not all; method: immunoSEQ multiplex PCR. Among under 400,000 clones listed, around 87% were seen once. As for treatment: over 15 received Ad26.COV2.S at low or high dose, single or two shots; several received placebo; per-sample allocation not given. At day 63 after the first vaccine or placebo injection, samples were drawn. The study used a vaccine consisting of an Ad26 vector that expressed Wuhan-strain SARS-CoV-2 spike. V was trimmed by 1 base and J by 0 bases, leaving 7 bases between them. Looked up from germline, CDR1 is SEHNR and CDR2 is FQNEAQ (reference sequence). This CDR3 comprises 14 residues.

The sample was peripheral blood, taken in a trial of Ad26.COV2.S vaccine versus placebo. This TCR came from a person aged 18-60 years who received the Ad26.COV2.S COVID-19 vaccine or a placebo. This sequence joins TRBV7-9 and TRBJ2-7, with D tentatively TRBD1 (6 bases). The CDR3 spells CASSLGQASYEQYF. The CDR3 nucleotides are TGTGCCAGCAGCTTAGGACAGGCCTCCTACGAGCAGTACTTC.